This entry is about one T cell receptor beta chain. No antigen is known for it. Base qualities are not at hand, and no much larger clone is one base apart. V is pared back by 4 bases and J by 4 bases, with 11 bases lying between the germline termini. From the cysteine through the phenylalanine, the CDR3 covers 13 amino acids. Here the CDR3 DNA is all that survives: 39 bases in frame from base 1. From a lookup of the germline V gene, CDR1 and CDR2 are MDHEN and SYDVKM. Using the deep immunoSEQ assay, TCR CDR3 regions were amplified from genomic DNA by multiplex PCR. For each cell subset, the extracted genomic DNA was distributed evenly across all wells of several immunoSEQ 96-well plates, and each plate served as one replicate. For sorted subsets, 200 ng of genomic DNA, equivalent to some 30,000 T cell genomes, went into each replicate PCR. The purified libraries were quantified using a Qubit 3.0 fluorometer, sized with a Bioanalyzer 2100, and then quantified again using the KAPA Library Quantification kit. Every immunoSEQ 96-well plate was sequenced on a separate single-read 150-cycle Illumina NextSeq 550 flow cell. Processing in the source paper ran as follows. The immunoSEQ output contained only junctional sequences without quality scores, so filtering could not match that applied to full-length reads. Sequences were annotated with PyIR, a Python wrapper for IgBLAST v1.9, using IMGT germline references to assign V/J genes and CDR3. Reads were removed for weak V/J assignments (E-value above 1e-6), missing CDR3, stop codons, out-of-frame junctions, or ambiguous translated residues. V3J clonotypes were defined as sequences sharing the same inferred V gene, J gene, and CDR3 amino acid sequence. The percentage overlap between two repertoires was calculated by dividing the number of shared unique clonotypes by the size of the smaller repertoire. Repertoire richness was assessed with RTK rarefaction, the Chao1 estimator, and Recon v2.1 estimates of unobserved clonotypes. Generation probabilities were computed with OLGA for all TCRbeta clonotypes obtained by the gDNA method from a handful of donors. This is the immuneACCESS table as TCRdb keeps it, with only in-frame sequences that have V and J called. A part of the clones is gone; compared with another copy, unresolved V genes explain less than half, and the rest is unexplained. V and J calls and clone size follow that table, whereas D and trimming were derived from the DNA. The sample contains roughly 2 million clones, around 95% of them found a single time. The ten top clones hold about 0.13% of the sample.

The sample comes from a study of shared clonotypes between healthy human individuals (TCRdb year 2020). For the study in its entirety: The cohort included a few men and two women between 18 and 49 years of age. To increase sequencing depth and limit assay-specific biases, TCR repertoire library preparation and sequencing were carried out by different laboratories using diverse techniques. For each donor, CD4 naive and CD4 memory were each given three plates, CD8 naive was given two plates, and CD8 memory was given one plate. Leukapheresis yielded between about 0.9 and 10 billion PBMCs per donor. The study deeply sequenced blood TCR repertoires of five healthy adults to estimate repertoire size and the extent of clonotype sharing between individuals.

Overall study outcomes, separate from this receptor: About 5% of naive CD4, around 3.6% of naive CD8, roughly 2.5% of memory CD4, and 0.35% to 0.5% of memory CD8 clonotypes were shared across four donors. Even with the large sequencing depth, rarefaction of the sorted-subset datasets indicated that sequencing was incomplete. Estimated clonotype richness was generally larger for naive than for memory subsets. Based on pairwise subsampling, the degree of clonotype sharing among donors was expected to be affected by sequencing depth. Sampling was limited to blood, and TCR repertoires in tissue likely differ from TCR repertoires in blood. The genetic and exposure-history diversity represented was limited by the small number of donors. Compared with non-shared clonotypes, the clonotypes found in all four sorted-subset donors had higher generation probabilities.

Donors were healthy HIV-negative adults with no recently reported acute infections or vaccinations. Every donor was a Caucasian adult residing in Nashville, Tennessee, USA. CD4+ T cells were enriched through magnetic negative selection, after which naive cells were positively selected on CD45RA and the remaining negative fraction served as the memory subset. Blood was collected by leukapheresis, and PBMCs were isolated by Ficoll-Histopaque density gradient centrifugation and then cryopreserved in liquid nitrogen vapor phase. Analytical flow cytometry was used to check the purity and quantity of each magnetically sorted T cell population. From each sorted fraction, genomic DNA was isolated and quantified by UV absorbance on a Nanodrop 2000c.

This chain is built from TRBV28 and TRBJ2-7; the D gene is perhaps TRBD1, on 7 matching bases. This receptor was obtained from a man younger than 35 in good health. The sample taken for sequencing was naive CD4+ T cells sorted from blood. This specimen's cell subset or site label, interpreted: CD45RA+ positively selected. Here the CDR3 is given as CASSSGGRYEQYF. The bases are TGTGCCAGCAGTTCAGGGGGGCGATACGAGCAGTACTTC.